This entry concerns a single TCR beta chain. Its specific antigen is unknown. The input lacks base qualities; no much larger clone sits a single base away. After approximately 11 days of culture, CD4+ T cells were isolated with the EasySep CD4+ T cell isolation kit. Convalescent patients had PCR-confirmed SARS-CoV-2 infection between March and December 2020, before Alpha, Beta and Delta variants emerged in the United States. Two doses of either the BNT162b2 or the mRNA-1273 mRNA SARS-CoV-2 vaccine were administered to participants. On days 3 and 7, half of the culture medium was replaced with fresh IL-2-containing medium. Unless otherwise noted, each peptide stimulation condition was cultured in triplicate wells. PBMC were separated from whole blood using Ficoll-Paque Plus gradient centrifugation and were then either cryopreserved at -140C or used fresh. The QIAamp micro DNA kit was used to extract genomic DNA from the cultured CD4+ T cells.

This record comes from a study of vaccination effects on CD4 cells after COVID-19 (dated by TCRdb to 2021 to 2024). In terms of the full investigation: To identify antigen-specific CD4+ T cell clonotypes by their expansion, the ViraFEST assay first stimulated PBMC with viral peptide pools and then applied TCR sequencing. The full study included 10 COVID-19 convalescent patients and several SARS-CoV-2-naive healthy vaccine recipients. Across the study, the median time from the second dose to post-vaccine sampling was 72 days (range 14 to 241). The study compared SARS-CoV-2 spike-specific CD4+ TCR repertoires before and after mRNA vaccination in COVID-19 convalescent patients and infection-naive vaccine recipients. Samples were taken from three convalescent patients early (day +14) and late (day +241, +227, +161 respectively) after vaccination. Cultures from other donors in the study were sequenced using the Oncomine TCR Beta short-read assay on an Illumina iSeq 100. Roughly 2 million PBMC per well were cultured in IMDM with around 5.3% human AB serum, 10 IU/ml IL-2 and gentamicin, plus 10 ug/ml peptides. Study-level results and caveats: In convalescent patients, the post-vaccine spike-reactive repertoire was composed mainly of new vaccine-induced clones that were largely distinct from infection-induced clones. The study was limited by a small number of convalescent patients, and early post-infection timepoints were lacking. At late post-vaccination timepoints, both infection-induced and vaccine-induced clones showed marked clonal contraction, consistent with waning T cell responses.

Counted from cysteine to phenylalanine, this CDR3 has 14 amino acids. The CDR3 DNA has 42 bases and is translated from base 1. From the germline V gene, CDR1 is SNHLY and CDR2 is FYNNEI. V lost 1 base and J lost 10 bases; the stretch between them is 13 bases long. The method behind the library was the immunoSEQ multiplex PCR assay. TCR beta CDR3 sequencing was performed on DNA from the cultured, isolated CD4+ T cells. In the paper's pipeline: Non-productive TCR sequences were discarded, and reads were trimmed to the CDR3 region, with only CDR3s of 7 or more amino acids retained. Antigen-specific clonotypes were identified using the MANAFEST web app by comparison of expansion in peptide wells against reference cultures. Positive clones required FDR<0.05 expansion versus reference and all other wells, odds ratio above 5, and frequency above 0.1% in two replicate wells. A clonotype was called cross-reactive if it was significantly expanded both in SARS-CoV-2 spike wells and in at least one common cold coronavirus spike condition. Levenshtein distance calculated with the stringdist R package was used to assess CDR3 similarity, and unrooted trees were constructed with ape in R 3.6.1. The clones in this table, taken by TCRdb from immuneACCESS, are in-frame only. Not every clone is retained; where verified, under half of the shortfall comes from an unresolved V gene, and the cause of the rest is unknown. V and J calls and clone size follow that table, whereas D and trimming were derived from the DNA. The sample profile shows tens of thousands of clones; around 74% of them were found once. Clones ranked in the top ten supply around 6.6% of the sample.

The V and J segments used are TRBV2 and TRBJ1-4; a weak D assignment points to TRBD1 (5 bases agree). This TCR came from a human donor who had a prior SARS-CoV-2 infection. This specimen consisted of CD4+ T cells from PBMCs cultured without peptide, obtained after COVID-19 vaccination. The bases are TGTGCCAGCAGTGAAGGCAGGGATGGGGGAAAACTGTTTTTT. Its translation reads: CASSEGRDGGKLFF.